Sequencing of this T cell receptor beta chain was carried out in a study of CD8 T cells in ankylosing spondylitis. TCRdb reprocessed the 5' RACE reads via MiXCR and lists one record per CDR3 protein. The data hold a few hundred thousand distinct CDR3 sequences, with 7% to 9% observed a single time. In its sample, this clonotype was seen a few times. Its target is not known. V was pared by 2 bases and J by 1 base, with 12 bases between. The CDR3 has 15 residues. The study, taken as a whole, reports: Ankylosing spondylitis blood appeared to be characterized by a TCR beta motif of 8 or 9 highly homologous variants.

The sequence was obtained from a male donor with ankylosing spondylitis. V and J are TRBV12-3 or TRBV12-4 and TRBJ2-7; maybe TRBD2 (6 bases). Sequences were obtained from blood, either unsorted or a sorted T cell fraction (not recorded which). The CDR3 sequence: CASSLRRDPSYEQYF. The CDR3 DNA follows: TGTGCCAGCAGTTTACGGAGGGACCCATCCTACGAGCAGTACTTC.